These 25 T cell receptor beta chains share one sample of origin, sequenced in a study of beta chain features in type 1 diabetes (dated by TCRdb to the late 2010s). The library was produced with the immunoSEQ multiplex PCR assay. The entire isolated RNA was reverse transcribed using the High Capacity cDNA Reverse Transcription Kit, and thus expressed TCRB transcripts were sequenced. TCRdb stores this immuneACCESS table with in-frame sequences only. Part of the clones is absent; in the studies checked, under half of the shortfall reflects unresolved V genes, and no reason is known for the rest. The sample yields fewer than 500,000 clones; more than 11% were counted once. The ten largest clones represent 0.03% to 0.04% of the sample. Sequencing was done on a sample of naive CD4+ T cells from blood. The sample's cell subset or site label is to be understood as: true naive CD4+ T cells. These receptors all stem from a man aged 25 to 40 in good health.

This clone was counted only a few times. This chain uses TRBV18 with TRBJ2-7; D unresolved. Trimming cost V 6 bases and J 3 bases, with 3 bases left between them. CDR1 is KGHSH and CDR2 is LQKENI in the germline V gene. This CDR3 has 10 residues. The CDR3: CASSSYEQYV. In DNA, the CDR3 is TGTGCCAGCTCCAGCTACGAGCAGTACGTC.

A word on this clone: Other DNA variants within this sample encode the same CDR3. V and J are TRBV4-3 and TRBJ2-5; D unclear. Germline V gene data show CDR1 as LGHNA and CDR2 as YSLEER. V was shortened by 1 base and J by 3 bases, with 6 bases between the two germline ends. The CDR3 is 13 residues long. This chain's CDR3 is CASSQVSEETQYF. The CDR3 coding sequence is TGCGCCAGCAGCCAAGTGTCCGAAGAGACCCAGTACTTC.

This chain joins TRBV9 and TRBJ2-7, with D maybe TRBD2 (6 bases). The CDR3 extends over 13 amino acids. The germline CDR1 and CDR2 sequences are SGDLS and YYNGEE. Between the trimmed V and J ends, which lost 3 bases and 6 bases, there was a span of 13 bases. The CDR3: CASSASGGTEQYF. CDR3 DNA: TGTGCCAGCAGCGCAAGTGGAGGGACCGAGCAGTACTTC.

Notes on this clone: The same CDR3 is also encoded by other DNA sequences in this sample. The CDR3 nucleotides are TGTGCCAGCAGTAGGGACAGGGAAGAGACCCAGTACTTC. This gives the protein CASSRDREETQYF. J is TRBJ2-5 and V is TRBV6-5; 9 bases map to TRBD1. CDR3 length: 13 amino acids. In germline, CDR1 is MNHEY, CDR2 SVGAGI. The V and J ends lost 5 bases and 3 bases, in that order; junction bases with no gene match: 1.

This chain connects TRBV13 to TRBJ2-7; D not resolved. CDR1 is PRHDT and CDR2 is FYEKMQ in the germline V gene (reference sequence). The CDR3 loop spans 13 amino acids. The V end lost 2 bases, the J end lost 7 bases, and 12 bases lay between the germline ends. The CDR3 DNA sequence: TGTGCCAGCAGCTTATTCCAGGAAGGGGAGCAGTACTTC. Protein: CASSLFQEGEQYF. The variable domain in full, with the rest retrieved from reference TRBV13 and TRBJ2-7, is AAGVIQSPRHLIKEKRETATLKCYPIPRHDTVYWYQQGPGQDPQFLISFYEKMQSDKGSIPDRFSAQQFSDYHSELNMSSLELGDSALYFCASSLFQEGEQYFGPGTRLTVT.

The chain combines TRBV9 with TRBJ1-1; 8 nucleotides agree with TRBD1. The CDR3 has 14 residues. The V gene end was trimmed by 4 bases and the J gene end by 7 bases; junction bases not matched to a gene: 9. Germline CDR1 SGDLS, CDR2 YYNGEE. The DNA for the CDR3 is TGTGCCAGCAGCCGAGGACAGGGAACCGGTGAAGCTTTCTTT. Translation gives CASSRGQGTGEAFF.

This rearrangement joins TRBV5-4 to TRBJ2-5; TRBD2 aligns across 14 bases. Unmatched junction bases numbered 4, after V lost 4 bases and J lost 2 bases. The CDR3 is 16 residues long. Looked up from germline, CDR1 is SGHNT and CDR2 is YYREEE (reference sequence). This chain's CDR3 is CASSARLAGGQETQYF. As DNA, the CDR3 is TGTGCCAGCAGCGCGCGACTAGCGGGGGGGCAAGAGACCCAGTACTTC. Together with reference TRBV5-4 and TRBJ2-5, the CDR3 gives the full variable domain: ETGVTQSPTHLIKTRGQQVTLRCSSQSGHNTVSWYQQALGQGPQFIFQYYREEENGRGNFPPRFSGLQFPNYSSELNVNALELDDSALYLCASSARLAGGQETQYFGPGTRLLVL.

The sample holds a few counts of this clone. This chain links TRBV30 with TRBJ2-1; D is undetermined. Germline V CDR1 and CDR2: GTSNPN, SVGIG (reference sequence). The CDR3 has 17 amino acids. Between the trimmed V and J ends, which lost 1 base and 0 bases, there was a span of 16 bases. The CDR3 nucleotides are TGTGCCTGGAGTGATATTGGGGTCCGAAGCTCCTACAATGAGCAGTTCTTC. This sequence encodes CAWSDIGVRSSYNEQFF.

The genes are TRBV18 and TRBJ2-7, with D hard to call. V shed 5 bases and J shed 3 bases, with 11 bases lying between them. The CDR3 sequence is 13 residues long. Germline assignment: CDR1 KGHSH and CDR2 LQKENI. CDR3 DNA sequence: TGTGCCAGCTCAACCTCGGACGGCTACGAGCAGTACTTC. Protein: CASSTSDGYEQYF.

This clone has just a few counts. The chain links TRBV7-2 to TRBJ1-1, with 12 positions matching TRBD1. The CDR3 sequence is 15 residues long. Germline CDR1 reads SGHTA; CDR2 reads FQGNSA. J was trimmed by 5 bases and V by 4 bases; bases with no gene match: 5. This CDR3 is CASSWDRGRNTEAFF. The CDR3 DNA follows: TGTGCCAGCAGCTGGGACAGGGGGCGAAATACTGAAGCTTTCTTT.

This clone has just one count. This chain joins TRBV6-5 and TRBJ1-1; D perhaps matches TRBD1 (6 bases). V was cut by 6 bases and J by 1 base, with 12 bases left in between. The CDR3 is made up of 14 amino acids. CDR1 is MNHEY and CDR2 is SVGAGI in the germline V gene. The DNA for the CDR3 is TGTGCCAGCAGGAGACAGGCAACGAACACTGAAGCTTTCTTT. Amino acid sequence: CASRRQATNTEAFF.

This clone was counted only a few times. The rearrangement uses TRBV5-4 and TRBJ2-7; 9 nucleotides line up with TRBD1. The CDR3 has 15 residues. The germline gives CDR1 SGHNT, CDR2 YYREEE (reference sequence). V was clipped by 4 bases and J by 2 bases; unmatched bases: 7. The CDR3 DNA reads as TGTGCCAGCAGCCGTCCCGGGACAGGGCCCTACGAGCAGTACTTC. The encoded protein is CASSRPGTGPYEQYF.

The rearrangement uses TRBV4-1 and TRBJ1-1; 10 bases fit TRBD1. Germline CDR1 MGHRA, CDR2 YSYEKL. The CDR3 has 17 amino acids. The V gene end was trimmed by 3 bases and the J gene end by 0 bases; junction bases not matched to a gene: 7. Here the CDR3 DNA reads TGCGCCAGCAGCCAGGTGACAGGGGGCATTTTGAACACTGAAGCTTTCTTT. Protein product: CASSQVTGGILNTEAFF.

The chain employs TRBV2 and TRBJ1-4; possibly TRBD1 for D (5 bases). CDR1 and CDR2 (germline): SNHLY, FYNNEI. This CDR3 contains 15 residues. V was trimmed by 4 bases and J by 4 bases, leaving 13 bases between them. The CDR3 coding sequence is TGTGCCAGCAGTGCCTTCGGGACGGATAATGAAAAACTGTTTTTT. It codes for CASSAFGTDNEKLFF.

Here the CDR3 DNA reads TGTGCCAGCAGGAGCCCAGATACGCAGTATTTT. Amino acid sequence: CASRSPDTQYF. This chain connects TRBV6-5 to TRBJ2-3; D uncertain. Germline loops: CDR1 MNHEY, CDR2 SVGAGI. With 6 bases removed from V and 4 bases from J, the gap between germline ends came to 5 bases. The CDR3 is 11 residues long.

This chain uses TRBV9 with TRBJ2-5; no reliable D call. In germline, CDR1 is SGDLS, CDR2 YYNGEE. Trimming cost V 0 bases and J 3 bases, with 6 bases left between them. CDR3 length: 13 amino acids. CDR3 sequence: CASSVAVEETQYF. CDR3 sequence (DNA): TGTGCCAGCAGCGTAGCGGTAGAAGAGACCCAGTACTTC.

This clone was observed a handful of times. The chain employs TRBV11-3 and TRBJ2-3; D unclear. Germline V gene sequence: CDR1 SGHNT, CDR2 YENEEA. The length of the CDR3 is 15 residues. Between the trimmed V and J ends, which lost 0 bases and 0 bases, there was a span of 7 bases. The CDR3 bases are TGTGCCAGCAGCTTAGATGGGGTGAGCACAGATACGCAGTATTTT. Protein: CASSLDGVSTDTQYF.

This clone came up a few times. The rearrangement links TRBV29-1 to TRBJ1-3; possible D gene TRBD1, 6 bases. The length of the CDR3 is 15 residues. The ends were cut back, 3 bases at V and 4 bases at J, with 16 bases in the middle. The germline gives CDR1 SQVTM, CDR2 ANQGSEA. The CDR3 region has the DNA TGCAGCGTTGAGCCTACAGGGTCTTCGGGAAACACCATATATTTT. The encoded protein is CSVEPTGSSGNTIYF.

This clone has a handful of counts. The V and J genes are TRBV29-1 and TRBJ2-1; D remains unclear. This CDR3 has 13 amino acids. Germline CDR1 SQVTM, CDR2 ANQGSEA. V lost 3 bases and J 6 bases, leaving 12 bases between the germline ends. CDR3 nucleotides: TGCAGCGTTGACGCCGACGTCGCCAATGAGCAGTTCTTC. This sequence encodes CSVDADVANEQFF.

The chain joins TRBV2 to TRBJ1-1; no clear D. Trimming took off 7 bases at V and 0 bases at J, with 15 bases between the two ends. CDR1 is SNHLY, CDR2 FYNNEI, per germline. The CDR3 loop spans 15 amino acids. CDR3: CASTDGRQMNTEAFF. In DNA form, the CDR3 reads TGTGCCAGCACTGACGGGCGCCAGATGAACACTGAAGCTTTCTTT.

With respect to this clone: Other DNA sequences in this sample translate to the same CDR3. The chain links TRBV29-1 to TRBJ1-1; D not certain. Germline V gene sequence: CDR1 SQVTM, CDR2 ANQGSEA. Trimming left V 5 bases short and J 0 bases short, with 4 bases between. The CDR3 is 11 residues long. DNA of the CDR3: TGCAGCGTTTTGGTGAACACTGAAGCTTTCTTT. This translates into CSVLVNTEAFF. The full variable domain, its missing parts supplied by reference TRBV29-1 and TRBJ1-1, is SAVISQKPSRDICQRGTSLTIQCQVDSQVTMMFWYRQQPGQSLTLIATANQGSEATYESGFVIDKFPISRPNLTFSTLTVSNMSPEDSSIYLCSVLVNTEAFFGQGTRLTVV.

The chain recombines TRBV10-3 with TRBJ2-7; the D is unclear. V lost 2 bases, J lost 4 bases, and 12 bases lay in between. CDR3 length: 14 residues. CDR1 is ENHRY and CDR2 is SYGVKD in the germline V gene. CDR3 region: CAISETDRGYEQYF. In DNA form, the CDR3 reads TGTGCCATCAGTGAGACAGATCGTGGGTACGAGCAGTACTTC.

This clone was detected many times. The chain carries TRBV13 and TRBJ2-1, with TRBD2 as a possible D gene (5 bases). The CDR3 consists of 11 residues. Germline values: CDR1 PRHDT, CDR2 FYEKMQ (reference sequence). Trimming removed 5 bases from V and 10 bases from J, with 9 bases in between. The CDR3 loop is CASSTSGEQFF. CDR3 DNA sequence: TGTGCCAGCAGCACTTCGGGAGAGCAGTTCTTC.

As to this clone: Other DNA sequences in the sample encode the same CDR3. The gene calls are TRBV9 and TRBJ1-6; D gene ambiguous. The V and J ends lost 2 bases and 7 bases respectively, with 4 bases between them. The CDR3 is made up of 12 amino acids. Per the germline V gene, CDR1 is SGDLS and CDR2 is YYNGEE. The CDR3 sequence: CASSVNNSPLHF. CDR3 DNA: TGTGCCAGCAGCGTGAACAATTCACCCCTCCACTTT.

This clone was seen only a few times. The chain has TRBV6-6 and TRBJ1-6; D is uncertain. Germline V gene sequence: CDR1 MNHNY, CDR2 SVGAGI (reference sequence). CDR3 length equals 12 residues. Trimming pared 8 bases from V and 7 bases from J, leaving 9 bases between. The DNA for the CDR3 is TGTGCCAGCTTTGGGCACAATTCACCCCTCCACTTT. The encoded protein is CASFGHNSPLHF.